This TCR beta chain was found in a study of blood T cell repertoires in COVID-19. Measured with immunoSEQ multiplex PCR; TCRdb has only the in-frame clones, and not every one. In the table there are roughly 120,000 clones, around three quarters of which are singletons. Germline V CDR1 and CDR2: SGHVS, FQNEAQ. V was shortened by 4 bases and J by 8 bases, with 18 bases between the two germline ends. This CDR3 comprises 15 residues. The chain recombines TRBV7-8 with TRBJ2-1; D is possibly TRBD1 (6 bases). This TCR derives from a man between 65 and 85 years old with acute or convalescent COVID-19. Sequencing was performed on peripheral blood. As DNA, the CDR3 is TGTGCCAGCAGCTCCGTGAGGGCCAGGGGCGATGAGCAGTTCTTC. It is translated as CASSSVRARGDEQFF.